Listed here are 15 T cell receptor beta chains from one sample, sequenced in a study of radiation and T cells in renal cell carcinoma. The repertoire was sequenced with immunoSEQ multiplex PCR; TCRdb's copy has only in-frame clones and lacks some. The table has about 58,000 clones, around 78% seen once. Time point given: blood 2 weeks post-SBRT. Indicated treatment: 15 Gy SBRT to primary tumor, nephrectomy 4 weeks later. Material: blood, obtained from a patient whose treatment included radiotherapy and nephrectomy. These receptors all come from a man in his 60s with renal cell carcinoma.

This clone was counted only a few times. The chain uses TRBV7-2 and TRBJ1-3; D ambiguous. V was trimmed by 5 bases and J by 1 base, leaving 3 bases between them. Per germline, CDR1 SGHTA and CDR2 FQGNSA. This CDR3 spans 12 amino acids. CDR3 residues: CASSTSGNTIYF. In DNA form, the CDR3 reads TGTGCCAGCAGCACATCTGGAAACACCATATATTTT.

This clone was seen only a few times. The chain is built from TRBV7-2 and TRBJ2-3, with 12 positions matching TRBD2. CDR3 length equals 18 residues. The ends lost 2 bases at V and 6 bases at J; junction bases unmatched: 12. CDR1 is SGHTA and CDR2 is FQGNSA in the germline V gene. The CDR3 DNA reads TGTGCCAGCAGCTTACGGTGGGCTAGCGGGGGGGCAGAGGATACGCAGTATTTT. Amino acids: CASSLRWASGGAEDTQYF.

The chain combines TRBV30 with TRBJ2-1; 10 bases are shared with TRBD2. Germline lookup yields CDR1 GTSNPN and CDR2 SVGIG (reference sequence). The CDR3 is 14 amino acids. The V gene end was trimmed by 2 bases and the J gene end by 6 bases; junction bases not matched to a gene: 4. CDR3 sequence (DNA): TGTGCCTGGAGTCTTAGCGGGAGGCCCAATGAGCAGTTCTTC. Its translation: CAWSLSGRPNEQFF.

CDR3 DNA sequence: TGTGCCAGCAGCTTGGCCCTGGACAGATCTGGCTACACCTTC. Translated, it gives CASSLALDRSGYTF. V and J are TRBV5-6 and TRBJ1-2; D possibly corresponds to TRBD1 (6 bases). Deletions cut 0 bases from V and 7 bases from J, with 13 bases between. The CDR3 has 14 residues. Germline V gives CDR1 SGHDT, CDR2 YYEEEE.

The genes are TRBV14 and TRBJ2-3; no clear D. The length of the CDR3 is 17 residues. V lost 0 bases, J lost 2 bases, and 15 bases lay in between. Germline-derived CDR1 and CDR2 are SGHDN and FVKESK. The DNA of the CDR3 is TGTGCCAGCAGCCAAGAAGTATCGTGGGGATACACAGATACGCAGTATTTT. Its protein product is CASSQEVSWGYTDTQYF.

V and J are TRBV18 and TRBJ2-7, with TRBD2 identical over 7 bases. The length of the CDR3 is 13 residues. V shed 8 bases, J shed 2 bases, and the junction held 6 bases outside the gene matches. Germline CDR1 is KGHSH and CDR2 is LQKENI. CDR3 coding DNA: TGTGCCAGCGATGGACTAGGCACCTACGAGCAGTACTTC. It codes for CASDGLGTYEQYF.

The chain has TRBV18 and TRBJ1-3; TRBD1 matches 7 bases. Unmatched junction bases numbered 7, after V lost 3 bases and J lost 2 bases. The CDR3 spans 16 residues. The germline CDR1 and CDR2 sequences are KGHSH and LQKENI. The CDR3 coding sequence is TGTGCCAGCTCACCGCTACAGGGGATGGCTGGAAACACCATATATTTT. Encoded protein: CASSPLQGMAGNTIYF. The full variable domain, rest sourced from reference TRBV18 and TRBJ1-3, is NAGVMQNPRHLVRRRGQEARLRCSPMKGHSHVYWYRQLPEEGLKFMVYLQKENIIDESGMPKERFSAEFPKEGPSILRIQQVVRGDSAAYFCASSPLQGMAGNTIYFGEGSWLTVV.

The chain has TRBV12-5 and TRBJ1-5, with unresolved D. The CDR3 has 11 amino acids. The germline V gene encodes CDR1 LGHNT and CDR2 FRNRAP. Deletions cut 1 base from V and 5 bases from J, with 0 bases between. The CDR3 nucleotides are TGTGCTAGTGGTTTGGATCAGCCCCAGCATTTT. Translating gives CASGLDQPQHF.

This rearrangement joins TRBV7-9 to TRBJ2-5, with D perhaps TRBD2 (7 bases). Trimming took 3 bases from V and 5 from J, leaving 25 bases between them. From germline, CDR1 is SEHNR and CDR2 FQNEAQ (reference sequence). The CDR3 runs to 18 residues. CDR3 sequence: CASSFQFGTGGLSETQYF. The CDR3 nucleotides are TGTGCCAGCAGCTTTCAGTTCGGGACGGGGGGCCTCAGCGAGACCCAGTACTTC.

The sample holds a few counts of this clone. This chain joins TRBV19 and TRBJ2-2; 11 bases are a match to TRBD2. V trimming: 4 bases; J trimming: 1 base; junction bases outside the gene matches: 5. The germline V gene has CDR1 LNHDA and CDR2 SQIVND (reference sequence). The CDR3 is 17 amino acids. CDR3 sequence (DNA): TGTGCCAGTAGTACTTTAACTAGCGGGAGGAACACCGGGGAGCTGTTTTTT. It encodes CASSTLTSGRNTGELFF.

This chain's CDR3 is CASSIGTEYEQYV. CDR3 DNA: TGTGCCAGTAGTATTGGGACCGAATACGAGCAGTACGTC. This chain links TRBV19 with TRBJ2-7; the D call may be TRBD1 or TRBD2 (5 bases each). Germline CDR1 and CDR2: LNHDA and SQIVND (reference sequence). The CDR3 totals 13 residues. V was trimmed by 3 bases and J by 4 bases, leaving 10 bases between them.

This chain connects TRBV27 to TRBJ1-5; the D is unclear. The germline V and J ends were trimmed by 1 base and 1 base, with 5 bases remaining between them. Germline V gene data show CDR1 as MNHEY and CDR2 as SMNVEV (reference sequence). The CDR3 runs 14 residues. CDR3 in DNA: TGTGCCAGCAGTTTATTTGGCAGCAATCAGCCCCAGCATTTT. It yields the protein CASSLFGSNQPQHF.

The CDR3 DNA follows: TGCGCCAGCAGCTTGGTGTCGGGAGGGTCGGGGGCCAACGTCCTGACTTTC. Protein sequence: CASSLVSGGSGANVLTF. The V gene is TRBV5-1, the J gene TRBJ2-6, with 8 bases that match TRBD2. The CDR3 loop spans 17 amino acids. Trimming took 0 bases from V and 4 from J; bases not matched to a gene: 6. Looked up from germline, CDR1 is SGHRS and CDR2 is YFSETQ. Using reference TRBV5-1 and TRBJ2-6 for the parts outside the CDR3, the full variable domain is KAGVTQTPRYLIKTRGQQVTLSCSPISGHRSVSWYQQTPGQGLQFLFEYFSETQRNKGNFPGRFSGRQFSNSRSEMNVSTLELGDSALYLCASSLVSGGSGANVLTFGAGSRLTVL.

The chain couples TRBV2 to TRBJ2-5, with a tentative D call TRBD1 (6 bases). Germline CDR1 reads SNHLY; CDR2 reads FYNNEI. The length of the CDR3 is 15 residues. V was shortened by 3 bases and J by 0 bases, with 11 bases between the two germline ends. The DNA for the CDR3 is TGTGCCAGCAGTGATGCAGGGGCGAACCAAGAGACCCAGTACTTC. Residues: CASSDAGANQETQYF.

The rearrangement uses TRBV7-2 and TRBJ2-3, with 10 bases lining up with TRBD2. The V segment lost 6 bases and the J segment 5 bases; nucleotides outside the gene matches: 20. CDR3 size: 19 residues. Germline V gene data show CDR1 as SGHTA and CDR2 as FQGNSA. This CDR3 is CASSSARAGSGGFGDTQYF. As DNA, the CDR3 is TGTGCCAGCAGTTCAGCCCGGGCGGGTAGCGGGGGGTTTGGAGATACGCAGTATTTT.